The clone carrying this T cell receptor beta chain was observed once. The data were obtained in a study of blood T cell repertoires in COVID-19. The overall study: Material from acute and convalescent COVID-19 was sourced from the United States, Italy and Spain. From T cells, B-cell-depleted T cells, or PBMCs came the material, which was cDNA or gDNA.

The CDR3 consists of 13 residues. CDR1 is MNHEY and CDR2 is SMNVEV in the germline V gene (reference sequence). Deletions cut 5 bases from V and 8 bases from J, with 12 bases between. Per the authors' pipeline: Amplification from reference gene primers served as the basis for estimated nucleated cell counts. TCRdb's copy holds only in-frame clones and misses some; the assay was immunoSEQ multiplex PCR. The V and J calls and clone size come from that table; D and trimming were worked out from the DNA. This table has 350,000 to 400,000 clones, roughly 90% appearing once. This sequence was found in a man between 18 and 35 years old with active or convalescent COVID-19. The chain recombines TRBV27 with TRBJ1-4; a possible D gene is TRBD1 (6 bases). The material sequenced was peripheral blood. This chain's CDR3 is CASSLQGREKLFF. The CDR3 DNA is TGTGCCAGCAGTCTACAGGGTCGGGAAAAACTGTTTTTT.